The T cell receptor beta chain described here comes from a study of blood T cell repertoires in COVID-19. Study-level background: Specimens from acute and convalescent COVID-19 originated in the United States, Italy and Spain. The cDNA or gDNA used as material had been derived from T cells, B-cell-depleted T cells, or PBMCs.

This CDR3 is built from 14 residues. Germline lookup yields CDR1 LNHDA and CDR2 SQIVND (reference sequence). The V segment lost 7 bases and the J segment 7 bases; nucleotides outside the gene matches: 8. Original methodology: Nucleated cell counts were estimated from reference gene primer amplification. The table came from immunoSEQ multiplex PCR; TCRdb's copy has only in-frame clones and leaves some out. V and J calls and clone size are those listed in that table; D and trimming were worked out from the DNA. The table lists tens of thousands of clones, roughly 80% of them singletons. The V and J genes are TRBV19 and TRBJ2-1; TRBD2 matches at 9 bases. The sequence was collected from a man aged 55 to 70 with active COVID-19. The sample was peripheral blood. The CDR3 protein is CASISGSSGNEQFF. CDR3 bases: TGTGCCAGTATTAGCGGGAGTTCGGGGAATGAGCAGTTCTTC.